The sequence of this T cell receptor beta chain was determined in a study of neurological immune-mediated disorders (dated by TCRdb to about 2019). As for the study more broadly: Peripheral blood TCR-beta repertoires from patients with HTLV-I-associated myelopathy (HAM/TSP), patients with multiple sclerosis, and healthy controls were compared in the study using UMI-based sequencing. The cohort was made up of approximately 65 subjects, consisting of roughly 14 HAM/TSP patients, 34 multiple sclerosis patients and 20 healthy controls. Alongside PBMC samples, the set of about 100 TCR-beta libraries contained longitudinal samples, technical triplicates, and paired CD4+ and CD8+ T-cell subsets that had been sorted. What the authors observed across the whole study: The highest TCR clonal expansion was observed in HAM/TSP patients, whereas the lowest was observed in MS patients, even when compared with healthy controls. Expanded clones from different subjects shared no identical CDR3 amino acid sequences, which suggests that TCR-beta repertoires were private in all groups.

Ten or more counts support this clonotype. Its antigen is currently not known. No base qualities exist here, and no much larger clone lies one base off it. cDNA was synthesized by template-switch 5'RACE using a primer carrying a 10-nucleotide random unique molecular identifier by which each TCR transcript was tagged. Every sequencing run covered 15-18 subjects and yielded more than 170 million TCR-beta sequences. Total RNA was extracted with the RNeasy kit. The KAPA Real-time Library Amplification kit was used to amplify TCR-beta VDJ regions with primers for the TCR constant region and the 5'RACE anchor. Sample indexes and Illumina adaptors were added in a first PCR, and a second PCR then increased library yield. After purification with Ampure beads, the TCR product of roughly 650 bp was size-selected on a 2% E-gel SizeSelection system. Library quality was checked on a Bioanalyzer, concentration was measured with Qubit, and libraries were quantified with the Kapa Library Quantification kit before pooling. An Illumina HiSeq 2500 sequenced the libraries paired-end 2 x 150 bp. To increase sequence diversity, roughly 24-31% phiX was spiked into each library pool. The original pipeline was this. The UMI-based MiGEC pipeline processed quality-filtered reads and removed over 75% of raw TCR sequences during error correction. VDJ genes were aligned to IMGT germline references, and each clonotype was defined by a unique CDR3 amino acid sequence together with V-J genes. Clonal expansion, Shannon diversity and CDR3 relatedness (CalcPairwiseDistances, ClusterSamples) were evaluated with VDJtools, and phylogenetic trees were built with CLCbio workbench. Expanded clones were defined as having at least 8 unique UMIs, based on coefficient-of-variation modelling across technical triplicates. The public reads were reanalyzed by TCRdb: fastp trimming at Q25, MiXCR alignment, in-frame beta chains only. Rows matching on CDR3 protein sequence are summarized as one entry with the most common DNA and genes. TCRdb, not the original authors, processed these V and J calls. The sample table holds around 15,000 distinct CDR3 sequences, of which roughly 14% were seen once. Jointly, the top ten make up roughly 13% of the sample.

For the unsorted PBMC libraries, 2 million PBMCs were stored in RNAlater at -80 degrees C until RNA extraction and were used to generate the libraries. Peripheral blood underwent Ficoll-Hypaque density gradient centrifugation to isolate PBMCs, which were then cryopreserved in liquid nitrogen. V is shortened by 0 bases, J by 5 bases, and the region joining them spans 16 bases. Its CDR3 holds 16 amino acids, cysteine through phenylalanine. Kept here is only the CDR3 DNA, which spans 48 bases and is read in frame from base 1. CDR1 and CDR2 were assigned from the germline V gene (reference sequence) as LNHNV and YYDKDF.

Rearrangement joined TRBV15 to TRBJ2-5; the D gene lacks a confident call. The sequenced sample was PBMCs. The receptor was isolated from a man in his sixties with HTLV-1-associated myelopathy (HAM/TSP). The CDR3 corresponds to CATSRDKSGPTETQYF. The base sequence is TGTGCCACCAGCAGAGATAAATCTGGGCCAACGGAGACCCAGTACTTC.